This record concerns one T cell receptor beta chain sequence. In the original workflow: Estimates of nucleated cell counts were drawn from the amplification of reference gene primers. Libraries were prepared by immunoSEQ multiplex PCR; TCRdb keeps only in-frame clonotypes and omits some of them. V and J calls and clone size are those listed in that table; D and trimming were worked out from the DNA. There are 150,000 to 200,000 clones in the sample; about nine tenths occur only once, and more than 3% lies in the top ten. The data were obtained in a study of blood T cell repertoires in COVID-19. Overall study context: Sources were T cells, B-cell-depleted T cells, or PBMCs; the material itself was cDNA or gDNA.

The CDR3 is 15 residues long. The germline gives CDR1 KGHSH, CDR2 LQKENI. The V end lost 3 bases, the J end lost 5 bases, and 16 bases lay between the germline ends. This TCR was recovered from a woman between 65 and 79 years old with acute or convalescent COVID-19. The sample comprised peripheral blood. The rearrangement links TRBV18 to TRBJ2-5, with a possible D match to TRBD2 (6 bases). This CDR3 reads CASSPAAQRVETQYF. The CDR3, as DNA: TGTGCCAGCTCACCCGCGGCCCAGCGGGTGGAGACCCAGTACTTC. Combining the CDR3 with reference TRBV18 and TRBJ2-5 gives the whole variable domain NAGVMQNPRHLVRRRGQEARLRCSPMKGHSHVYWYRQLPEEGLKFMVYLQKENIIDESGMPKERFSAEFPKEGPSILRIQQVVRGDSAAYFCASSPAAQRVETQYFGPGTRLLVL.